This paragraph covers one TCR beta chain sequence. Measured with immunoSEQ multiplex PCR; TCRdb has only the in-frame clones, and not every one. The sample holds 50,000 to 65,000 clones, roughly nine tenths seen once. These data belong to a study of lymphopenia after photon versus proton radiotherapy. V trimming: 6 bases; J trimming: 4 bases; junction bases outside the gene matches: 5. This CDR3 has 14 residues. Per germline, CDR1 SNHLY and CDR2 FYNNEI. The TCR was taken from a man older than 75 with esophageal cancer. The chain combines TRBV2 with TRBJ2-3, with 9 bases lining up with TRBD1. The sequences come from peripheral blood, collected from a patient treated with proton-based radiotherapy. Here the CDR3 reads CASRRQGDSDTQYF. Written as DNA, the CDR3 is TGTGCCAGCAGGAGACAGGGGGATTCAGATACGCAGTATTTT.